This T cell receptor (beta chain) was recorded in a study of T-cell reconstitution after alpha-beta-depleted transplantation in children. The study, taken as a whole, reports: It was newly produced T cells that mostly accounted for T-cell counts and diversity one year after transplant. As was reported, about two months after transplant, alpha-beta T cells came from several hundred expanded graft clones. Some patients showed high day-60 TCRbeta diversity, which derived from surviving recipient T cells and thymic progenitors.

This CDR3 has 13 residues. The V gene's germline CDR1 is SQVTM and CDR2 ANQGSEA. V was trimmed by 7 bases and J by 3 bases, leaving 15 bases between them. Unique molecular identifiers were incorporated into the prepared TCRbeta library. MiXCR, applied by TCRdb to the PCR reads, yields one record per CDR3 protein. The sample lists over 200,000 distinct CDR3 sequences, 7% to 9% occurring once. This clonotype was counted a few times. Its antigen is not known. The specimen was PBMCs, mostly from graft donor cells, collected 360 days after TCRalphabeta/CD19-depleted stem cell transplant. The origin of this receptor is a male patient between 2 and 10 years old who had a stem cell transplant for acute myeloid leukemia, so the T cells may come from the graft donor. V and J are TRBV29-1 and TRBJ1-2; TRBD1 might be the D (5 bases). The CDR3 bases are TGCAGCGGGTGGGACCCGCGGTACTATGGCTACACCTTC. It translates to CSGWDPRYYGYTF. Variable domain in full (rest from reference TRBV29-1 and TRBJ1-2): SAVISQKPSRDICQRGTSLTIQCQVDSQVTMMFWYRQQPGQSLTLIATANQGSEATYESGFVIDKFPISRPNLTFSTLTVSNMSPEDSSIYLCSGWDPRYYGYTFGSGTRLTVV.